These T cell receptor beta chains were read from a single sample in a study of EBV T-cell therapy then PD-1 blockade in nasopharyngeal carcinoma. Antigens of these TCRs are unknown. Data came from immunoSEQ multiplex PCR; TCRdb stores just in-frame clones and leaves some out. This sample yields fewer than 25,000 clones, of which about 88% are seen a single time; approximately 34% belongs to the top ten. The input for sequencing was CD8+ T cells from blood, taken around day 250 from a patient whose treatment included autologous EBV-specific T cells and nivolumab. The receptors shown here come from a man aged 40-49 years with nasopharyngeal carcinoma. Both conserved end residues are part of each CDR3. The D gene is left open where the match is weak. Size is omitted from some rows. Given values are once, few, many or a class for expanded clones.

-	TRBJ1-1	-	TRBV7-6	CASSLARGGITEAFF	TGTGCCAGCAGCTTAGCGAGAGGGGGTATCACTGAAGCTTTCTTT
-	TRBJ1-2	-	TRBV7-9	CASSLAGIGYTF	TGTGCCAGCAGCTTAGCAGGGATCGGCTACACCTTC
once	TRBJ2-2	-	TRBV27	CASSSGGANTGELFF	TGTGCCAGCAGTTCTGGAGGCGCGAACACCGGGGAGCTGTTTTTT
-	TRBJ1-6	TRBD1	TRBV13	CATGAGQIYNSPLHF	TGTGCCACCGGTGCGGGACAGATCTATAATTCACCCCTCCACTTT
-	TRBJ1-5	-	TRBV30	CAWSVGTRNQPQHF	TGTGCCTGGAGTGTAGGCACAAGGAATCAGCCCCAGCATTTT
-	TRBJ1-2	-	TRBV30	CAWSVNRPVGGYTF	TGTGCCTGGAGTGTCAATCGCCCGGTTGGTGGCTACACCTTC
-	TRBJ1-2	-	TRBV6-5	CASSLNGYRNGYTF	TGTGCCAGCAGCTTAAACGGGTACAGAAATGGCTACACCTTC
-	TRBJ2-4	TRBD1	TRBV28	CASSLRRTGGSDIQYF	TGTGCCAGCAGTTTAAGACGGACAGGGGGTTCGGACATTCAGTACTTC
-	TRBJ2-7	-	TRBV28	CASRPTLSSYEQYF	TGTGCCAGCAGGCCGACACTGAGCTCCTACGAGCAGTACTTC
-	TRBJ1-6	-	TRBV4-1	CASRPQSSSYNSPLHF	TGCGCCAGCCGACCCCAATCGAGCTCCTATAATTCACCCCTCCACTTT
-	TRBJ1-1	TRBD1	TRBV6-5	CASSQGAEAFF	TGTGCCAGCTCGCAGGGGGCTGAAGCTTTCTTT
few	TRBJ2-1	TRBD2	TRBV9	CASSASGGSYNEQFF	TGTGCCAGCAGCGCCAGCGGGGGATCCTACAATGAGCAGTTCTTC
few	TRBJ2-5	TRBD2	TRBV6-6	CASTPLAGGRETQYF	TGTGCCAGCACCCCACTAGCGGGGGGGCGAGAGACCCAGTACTTC
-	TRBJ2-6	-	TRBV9	CASSVGGANVLTF	TGTGCCAGCAGCGTCGGTGGGGCCAACGTCCTGACTTTC
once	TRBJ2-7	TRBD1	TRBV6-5	CASSLTGGRGEQYF	TGTGCCAGCAGCCTAACAGGGGGCAGAGGCGAGCAGTACTTC
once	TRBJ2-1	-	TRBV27	CASSPAWQQITYNEQFF	TGTGCCAGCAGTCCCGCCTGGCAGCAGATAACCTACAATGAGCAGTTCTTC
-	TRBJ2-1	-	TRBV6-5	CASSYSTLGDFNEQFF	TGTGCCAGCAGTTACTCTACGTTAGGGGATTTCAATGAGCAGTTCTTC
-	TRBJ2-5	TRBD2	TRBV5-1	CASSLAGANQETQYF	TGCGCCAGCAGCTTAGCGGGGGCAAACCAAGAGACCCAGTACTTC
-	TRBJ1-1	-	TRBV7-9	CASSLGQGLTEAFF	TGTGCCAGCAGCTTAGGGCAGGGGCTGACTGAAGCTTTCTTT
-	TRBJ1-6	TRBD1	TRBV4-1	CASRPGQYNSPLHF	TGCGCCAGTCGTCCGGGACAGTATAATTCACCCCTCCACTTT
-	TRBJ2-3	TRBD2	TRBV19	CASSPGGGERRDTQYF	TGTGCCAGTAGTCCCGGGGGAGGGGAGAGGCGGGATACGCAGTATTTT
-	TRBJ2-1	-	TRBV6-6	CASSYRDKSSYNEQFF	TGTGCCAGCAGTTACCGAGACAAGAGCTCCTACAATGAGCAGTTCTTC
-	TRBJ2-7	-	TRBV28	CASSFGMGFEQYF	TGTGCCAGCAGTTTTGGTATGGGCTTCGAGCAGTACTTC
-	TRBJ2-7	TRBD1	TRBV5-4	CASSFQGAGEQYF	TGTGCCAGCAGCTTCCAGGGGGCGGGGGAGCAGTACTTC
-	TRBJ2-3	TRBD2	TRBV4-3	CASSQVGAGEDTQYF	TGCGCCAGCAGCCAAGTAGGCGCGGGGGAAGATACGCAGTATTTT
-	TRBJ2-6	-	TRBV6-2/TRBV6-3	CASSLVDSGANVLTF	TGTGCCAGCAGTCTGGTCGATTCTGGGGCCAACGTCCTGACTTTC
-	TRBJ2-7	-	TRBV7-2	CASSLVRRGANYEQYF	TGTGCCAGCAGCTTAGTAAGACGGGGGGCAAACTACGAGCAGTACTTC
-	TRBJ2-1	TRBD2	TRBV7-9	CASSSPTSGGAVEQFF	TGTGCCAGCAGCTCCCCCACTAGCGGGGGGGCCGTTGAGCAGTTCTTC
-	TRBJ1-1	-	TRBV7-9	CASSLGYRDTSTHTEAFF	TGTGCCAGCAGCTTAGGTTATCGGGACACCTCAACTCACACTGAAGCTTTCTTT
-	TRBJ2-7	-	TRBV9	CASGGGPGYEQYF	TGTGCCAGCGGGGGGGGCCCGGGGTACGAGCAGTACTTC
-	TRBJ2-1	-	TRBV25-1	CASSDQLYQFF	TGTGCCAGCAGTGATCAGCTCTATCAGTTCTTC
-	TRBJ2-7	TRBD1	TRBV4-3	CASSQGTGRYEQYF	TGCGCCAGCAGCCAAGGGACAGGGCGCTACGAGCAGTACTTC
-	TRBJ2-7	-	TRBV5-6	CASSLGGYEQYF	TGTGCCAGCAGCTTGGGGGGTTACGAGCAGTACTTC
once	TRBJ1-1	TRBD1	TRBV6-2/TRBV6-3	CASSYSGQVTEAFF	TGTGCCAGCAGTTACTCGGGACAGGTTACTGAAGCTTTCTTT
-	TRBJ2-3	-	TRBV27	CASGGYTDTQYF	TGTGCCAGCGGGGGGTACACAGATACGCAGTATTTT
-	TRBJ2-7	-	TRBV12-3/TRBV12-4	CASSWGVAYEQYF	TGTGCCAGCAGTTGGGGAGTCGCCTACGAGCAGTACTTC
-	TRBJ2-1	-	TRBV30	CAWRELNEQFF	TGTGCCTGGAGGGAACTGAATGAGCAGTTCTTC
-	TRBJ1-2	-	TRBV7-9	CASSQLQGGYGYTF	TGTGCCAGCAGCCAACTGCAGGGAGGCTATGGCTACACCTTC
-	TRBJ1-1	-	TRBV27	CASRPRAMNTEAFF	TGTGCCAGCAGACCCAGGGCGATGAACACTGAAGCTTTCTTT
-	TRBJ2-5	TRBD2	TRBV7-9	CASSFAGGRETQYF	TGTGCCAGCAGCTTTGCGGGGGGGCGGGAGACCCAGTACTTC
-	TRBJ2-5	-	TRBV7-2	CASSLWALSRETQYF	TGTGCCAGCAGCTTATGGGCGCTATCCCGGGAGACCCAGTACTTC
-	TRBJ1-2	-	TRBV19	CASSFWRGYGYTF	TGTGCCAGTAGTTTCTGGAGGGGGTATGGCTACACCTTC
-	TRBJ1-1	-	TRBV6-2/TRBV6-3	CASSYLDRNTEAFF	TGTGCCAGCAGTTACTTAGACAGGAACACTGAAGCTTTCTTT
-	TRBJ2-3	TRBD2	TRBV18	CASSPRAGGRTDTQYF	TGTGCCAGCTCACCACGCGCGGGGGGTCGCACAGATACGCAGTATTTT
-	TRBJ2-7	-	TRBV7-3	CASSPTGHSGEQYF	TGTGCCAGCAGCCCAACTGGACACTCGGGGGAGCAGTACTTC
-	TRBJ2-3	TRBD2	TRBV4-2	CASSQSGLAGDSTDTQYF	TGTGCCAGCAGCCAATCCGGACTAGCGGGGGATTCCACAGATACGCAGTATTTT
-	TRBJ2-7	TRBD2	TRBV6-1	CASSEWLAGSNEQYF	TGTGCCAGCAGTGAATGGCTAGCGGGGTCCAACGAGCAGTACTTC
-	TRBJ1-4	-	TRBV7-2	CASSSPGDEKLFF	TGTGCCAGCAGTTCCCCGGGGGACGAAAAACTGTTTTTT
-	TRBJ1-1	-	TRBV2	CASSKYTEAFF	TGTGCCAGCAGCAAATACACTGAAGCTTTCTTT
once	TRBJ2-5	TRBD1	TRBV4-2	CASSQEIDRAQETQYF	TGTGCCAGCAGCCAAGAGATCGACAGGGCCCAAGAGACCCAGTACTTC
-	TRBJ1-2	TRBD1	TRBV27	CASSFGRGRGYTF	TGTGCCAGCAGTTTTGGAAGGGGGCGCGGCTACACCTTC
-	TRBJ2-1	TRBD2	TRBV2	CASSFSGGRNEQFF	TGTGCCAGCAGCTTCTCGGGAGGAAGGAATGAGCAGTTCTTC
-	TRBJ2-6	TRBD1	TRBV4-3	CASSPTTGMGANVLTF	TGCGCCAGCAGCCCGACGACAGGGATGGGGGCCAACGTCCTGACTTTC
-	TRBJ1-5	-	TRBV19	CASILQYSNQPQHF	TGTGCCAGTATCTTACAGTATAGCAATCAGCCCCAGCATTTT